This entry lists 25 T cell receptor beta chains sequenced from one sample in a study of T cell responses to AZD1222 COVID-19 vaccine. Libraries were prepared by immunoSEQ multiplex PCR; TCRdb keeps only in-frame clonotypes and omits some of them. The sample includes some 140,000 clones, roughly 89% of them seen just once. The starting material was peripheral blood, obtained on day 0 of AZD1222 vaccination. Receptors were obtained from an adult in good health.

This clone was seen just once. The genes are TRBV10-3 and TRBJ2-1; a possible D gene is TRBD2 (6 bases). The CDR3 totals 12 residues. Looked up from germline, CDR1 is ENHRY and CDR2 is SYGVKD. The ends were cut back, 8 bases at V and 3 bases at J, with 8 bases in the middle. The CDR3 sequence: CAIQGGYNEQFF. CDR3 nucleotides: TGTGCCATCCAGGGAGGCTACAATGAGCAGTTCTTC.

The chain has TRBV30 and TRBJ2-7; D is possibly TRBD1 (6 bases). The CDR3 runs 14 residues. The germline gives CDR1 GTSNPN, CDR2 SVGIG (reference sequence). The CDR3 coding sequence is TGTGCTTGTGGGGGCGATCGACAAAGCTACGAGCAGTACTTC. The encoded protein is CACGGDRQSYEQYF.

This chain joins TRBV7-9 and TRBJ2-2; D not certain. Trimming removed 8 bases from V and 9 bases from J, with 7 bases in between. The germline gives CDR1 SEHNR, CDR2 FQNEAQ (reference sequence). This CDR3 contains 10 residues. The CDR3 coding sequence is TGTGCCAGCTCGAGGAGGGAGCTGTTTTTT. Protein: CASSRRELFF. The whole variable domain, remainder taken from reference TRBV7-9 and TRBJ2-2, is DTGVSQNPRHKITKRGQNVTFRCDPISEHNRLYWYRQTLGQGPEFLTYFQNEAQLEKSRLLSDRFSAERPKGSFSTLEIQRTEQGDSAMYLCASSRRELFFGEGSRLTVL.

The CDR3 bases are TGCAGCGTTGTCGGTGATGGCTACACCTTC. Its protein product is CSVVGDGYTF. This chain links TRBV29-1 with TRBJ1-2, with D hard to call. Germline V gene lookup returns CDR1 SQVTM and CDR2 ANQGSEA. The V and J ends lost 4 bases and 6 bases respectively, with 6 bases between them. CDR3 length equals 10 residues.

DNA for the CDR3: TGTGCCAGCAGCTTAGGCCTAGATGGCTATGGCTACACCTTC. Translated, it gives CASSLGLDGYGYTF. The rearrangement uses TRBV7-8 and TRBJ1-2; D uncertain. The germline V gene has CDR1 SGHVS and CDR2 FQNEAQ. The CDR3 is 14 amino acids. Trimming removed 1 base from V and 4 bases from J, with 10 bases in between. The whole variable domain, filled in from reference TRBV7-8 and TRBJ1-2, reads GAGVSQSPRYKVAKRGQDVALRCDPISGHVSLFWYQQALGQGPEFLTYFQNEAQLDKSGLPSDRFFAERPEGSVSTLKIQRTQQEDSAVYLCASSLGLDGYGYTFGSGTRLTVV.

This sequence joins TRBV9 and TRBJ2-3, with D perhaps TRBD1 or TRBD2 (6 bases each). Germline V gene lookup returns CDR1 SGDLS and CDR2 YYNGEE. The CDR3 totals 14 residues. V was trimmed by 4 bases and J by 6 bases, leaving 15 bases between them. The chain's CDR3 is CASSKGDFLDTQYF. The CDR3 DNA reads TGTGCCAGCAGCAAGGGGGACTTTCTGGATACGCAGTATTTT.

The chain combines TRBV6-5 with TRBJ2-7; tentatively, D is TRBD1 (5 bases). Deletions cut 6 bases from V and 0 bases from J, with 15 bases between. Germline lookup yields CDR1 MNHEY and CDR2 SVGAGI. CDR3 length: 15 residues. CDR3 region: CASRTPGLSSYEQYF. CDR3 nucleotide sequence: TGTGCCAGCAGAACACCAGGGCTTAGCTCCTACGAGCAGTACTTC.

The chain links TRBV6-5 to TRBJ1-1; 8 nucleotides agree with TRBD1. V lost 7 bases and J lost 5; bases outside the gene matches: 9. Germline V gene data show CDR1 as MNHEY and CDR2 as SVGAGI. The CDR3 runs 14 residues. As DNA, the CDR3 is TGTGCCAGCAACAGGGGGGCCCGAAAAACTGAAGCTTTCTTT. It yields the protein CASNRGARKTEAFF.

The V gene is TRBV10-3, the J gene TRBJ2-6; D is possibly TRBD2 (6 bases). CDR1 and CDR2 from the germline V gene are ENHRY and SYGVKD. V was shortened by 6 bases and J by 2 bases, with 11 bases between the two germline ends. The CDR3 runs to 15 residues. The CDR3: CAISASGAGANVLTF. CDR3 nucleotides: TGTGCCATCAGCGCTTCGGGGGCTGGGGCCAACGTCCTGACTTTC.

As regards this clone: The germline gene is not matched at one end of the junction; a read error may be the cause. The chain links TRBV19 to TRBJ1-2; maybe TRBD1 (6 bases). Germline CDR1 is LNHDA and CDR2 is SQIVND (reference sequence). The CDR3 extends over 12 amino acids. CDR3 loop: CASSSGQTIRDF. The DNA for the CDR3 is TGTGCCAGTAGTTCCGGACAGACTATTAGGGACTTC.

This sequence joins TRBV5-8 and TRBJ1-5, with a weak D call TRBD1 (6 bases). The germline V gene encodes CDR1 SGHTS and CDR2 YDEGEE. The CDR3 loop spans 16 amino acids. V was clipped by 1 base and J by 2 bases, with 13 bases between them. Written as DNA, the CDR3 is TGTGCCAGCAGCTTGTGGGCAGGGGTTGGCAATCAGCCCCAGCATTTT. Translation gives CASSLWAGVGNQPQHF.

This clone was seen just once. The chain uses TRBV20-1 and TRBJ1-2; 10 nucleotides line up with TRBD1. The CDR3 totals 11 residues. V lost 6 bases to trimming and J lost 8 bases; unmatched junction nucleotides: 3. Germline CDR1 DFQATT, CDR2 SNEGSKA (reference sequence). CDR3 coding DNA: TGCAGTGCCGGGACAGGGGTCGGCTACACCTTC. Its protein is CSAGTGVGYTF.

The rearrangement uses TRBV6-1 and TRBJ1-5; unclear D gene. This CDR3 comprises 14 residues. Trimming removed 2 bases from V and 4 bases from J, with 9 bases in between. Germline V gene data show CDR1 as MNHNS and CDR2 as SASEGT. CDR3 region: CASSEMSGNQPQHF. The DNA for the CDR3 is TGTGCCAGCAGTGAAATGAGTGGGAATCAGCCCCAGCATTTT.

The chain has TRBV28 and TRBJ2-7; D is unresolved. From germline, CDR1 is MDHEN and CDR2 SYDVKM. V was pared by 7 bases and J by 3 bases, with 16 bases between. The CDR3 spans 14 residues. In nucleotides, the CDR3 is TGTGCCAGCACCCCGCCCGGCAGTCGCTACGAGCAGTACTTC. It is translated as CASTPPGSRYEQYF. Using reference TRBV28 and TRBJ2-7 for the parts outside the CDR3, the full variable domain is DVKVTQSSRYLVKRTGEKVFLECVQDMDHENMFWYRQDPGLGLRLIYFSYDVKMKEKGDIPEGYSVSREKKERFSLILESASTNQTSMYLCASTPPGSRYEQYFGPGTRLTVT.

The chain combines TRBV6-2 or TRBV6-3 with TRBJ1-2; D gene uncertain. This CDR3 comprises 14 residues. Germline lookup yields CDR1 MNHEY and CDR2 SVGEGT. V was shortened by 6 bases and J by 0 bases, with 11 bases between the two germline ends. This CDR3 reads CASSLSFANYGYTF. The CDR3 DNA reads TGTGCCAGCAGCCTCAGCTTTGCTAACTATGGCTACACCTTC.

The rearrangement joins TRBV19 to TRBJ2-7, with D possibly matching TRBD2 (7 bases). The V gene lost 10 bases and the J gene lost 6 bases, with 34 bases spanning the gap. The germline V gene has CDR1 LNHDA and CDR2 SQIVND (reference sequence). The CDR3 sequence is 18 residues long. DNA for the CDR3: TGTGCCATTCCTTTTTCCGGGGGCTACGGCGCGGGAGTGTCCGAGCAGTACTTC. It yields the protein CAIPFSGGYGAGVSEQYF. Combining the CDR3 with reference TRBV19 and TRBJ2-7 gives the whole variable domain DGGITQSPKYLFRKEGQNVTLSCEQNLNHDAMYWYRQDPGQGLRLIYYSQIVNDFQKGDIAEGYSVSREKKESFPLTVTSAQKNPTAFYLCAIPFSGGYGAGVSEQYFGPGTRLTVT.

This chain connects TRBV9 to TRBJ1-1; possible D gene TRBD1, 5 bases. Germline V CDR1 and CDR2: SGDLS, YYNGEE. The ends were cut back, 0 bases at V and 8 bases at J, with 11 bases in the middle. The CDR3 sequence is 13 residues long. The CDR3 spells CASSVVRGGEAFF. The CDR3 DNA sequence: TGTGCCAGCAGCGTAGTTCGTGGGGGGGAAGCTTTCTTT.

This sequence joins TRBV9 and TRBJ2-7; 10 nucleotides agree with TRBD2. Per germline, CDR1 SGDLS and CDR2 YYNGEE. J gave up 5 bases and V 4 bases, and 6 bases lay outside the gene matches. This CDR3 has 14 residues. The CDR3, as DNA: TGTGCCAGCAGCCTTACTAGCGGGACCAACGAGCAGTACTTC. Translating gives CASSLTSGTNEQYF.

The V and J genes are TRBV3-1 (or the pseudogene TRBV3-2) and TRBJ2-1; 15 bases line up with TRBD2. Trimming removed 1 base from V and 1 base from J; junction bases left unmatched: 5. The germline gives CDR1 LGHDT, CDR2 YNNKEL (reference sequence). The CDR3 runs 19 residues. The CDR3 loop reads CASSQVGLAGGTSYNEQFF. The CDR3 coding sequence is TGTGCCAGCAGCCAAGTCGGACTAGCGGGAGGGACGTCCTACAATGAGCAGTTCTTC.

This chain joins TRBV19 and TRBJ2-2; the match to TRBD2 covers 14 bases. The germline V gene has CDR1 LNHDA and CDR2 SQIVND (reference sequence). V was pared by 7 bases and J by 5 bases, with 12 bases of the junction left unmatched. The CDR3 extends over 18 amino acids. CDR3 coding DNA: TGTGCCAGTACCCCCGGACTAGCGGGAGGTAGGGGGACCGGGGAGCTGTTTTTT. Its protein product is CASTPGLAGGRGTGELFF.

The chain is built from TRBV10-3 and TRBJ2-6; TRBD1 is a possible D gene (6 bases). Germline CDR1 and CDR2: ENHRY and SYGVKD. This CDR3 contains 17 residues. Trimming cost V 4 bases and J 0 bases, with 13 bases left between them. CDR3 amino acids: CAISGLDRSSGANVLTF. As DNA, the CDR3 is TGTGCCATCAGTGGGCTGGACAGATCCTCTGGGGCCAACGTCCTGACTTTC.

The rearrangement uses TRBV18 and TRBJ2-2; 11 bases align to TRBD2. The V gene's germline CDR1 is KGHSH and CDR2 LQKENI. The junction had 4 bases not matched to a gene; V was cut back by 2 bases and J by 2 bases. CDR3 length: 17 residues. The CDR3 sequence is CASSPVGLAENTGELFF. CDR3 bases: TGTGCCAGCTCACCAGTGGGACTAGCGGAAAACACCGGGGAGCTGTTTTTT.

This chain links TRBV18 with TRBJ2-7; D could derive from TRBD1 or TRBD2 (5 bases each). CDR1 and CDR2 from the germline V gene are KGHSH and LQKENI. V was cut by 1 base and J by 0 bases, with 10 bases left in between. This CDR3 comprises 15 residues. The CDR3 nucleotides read TGTGCCAGCTCACCACAGGGGACGGACTCCTACGAGCAGTACTTC. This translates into CASSPQGTDSYEQYF.

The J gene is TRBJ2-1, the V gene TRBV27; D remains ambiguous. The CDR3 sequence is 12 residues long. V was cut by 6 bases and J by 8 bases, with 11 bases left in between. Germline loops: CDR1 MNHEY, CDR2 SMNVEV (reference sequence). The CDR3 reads CASRSGVDEQFF. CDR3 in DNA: TGTGCCAGCAGGTCAGGAGTTGATGAGCAGTTCTTC.

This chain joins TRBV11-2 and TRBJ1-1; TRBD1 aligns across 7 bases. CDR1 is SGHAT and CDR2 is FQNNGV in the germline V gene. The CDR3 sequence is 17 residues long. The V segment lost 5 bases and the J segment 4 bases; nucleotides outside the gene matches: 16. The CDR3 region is CASSKPRRKGAGTEAFF. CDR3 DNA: TGTGCCAGCAGCAAACCACGCCGCAAGGGGGCGGGCACTGAAGCTTTCTTT. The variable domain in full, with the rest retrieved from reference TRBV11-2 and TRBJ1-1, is EAGVAQSPRYKIIEKRQSVAFWCNPISGHATLYWYQQILGQGPKLLIQFQNNGVVDDSQLPKDRFSAERLKGVDSTLKIQPAKLEDSAVYLCASSKPRRKGAGTEAFFGQGTRLTVV.